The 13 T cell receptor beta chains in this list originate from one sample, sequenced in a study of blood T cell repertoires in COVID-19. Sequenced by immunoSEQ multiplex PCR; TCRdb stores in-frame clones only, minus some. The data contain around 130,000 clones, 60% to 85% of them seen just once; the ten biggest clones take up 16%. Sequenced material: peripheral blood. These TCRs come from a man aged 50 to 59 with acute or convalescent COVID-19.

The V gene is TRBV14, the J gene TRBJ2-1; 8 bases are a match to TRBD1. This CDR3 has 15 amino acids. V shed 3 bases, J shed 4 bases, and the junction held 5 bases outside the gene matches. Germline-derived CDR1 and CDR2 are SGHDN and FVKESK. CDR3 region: CASSQGTGSYNEQFF. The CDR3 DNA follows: TGTGCCAGCAGCCAGGGGACAGGATCTTACAATGAGCAGTTCTTC.

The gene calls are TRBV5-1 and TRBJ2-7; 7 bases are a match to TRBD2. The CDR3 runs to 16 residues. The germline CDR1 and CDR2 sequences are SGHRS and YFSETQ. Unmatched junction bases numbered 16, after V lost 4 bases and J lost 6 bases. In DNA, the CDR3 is TGCGCCAGCAGCCCGGGGGGTAGGCAGCTTGGGGGCGAGCAGTACTTC. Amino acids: CASSPGGRQLGGEQYF.

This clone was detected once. The CDR3 DNA sequence: TGTGCCAGCAGCCAAGCGCCGACTCTGAACACTGAAGCTTTCTTT. It specifies CASSQAPTLNTEAFF. This chain connects TRBV14 to TRBJ1-1; no clear D. The germline V gene has CDR1 SGHDN and CDR2 FVKESK. Trimming removed 1 base from V and 0 bases from J, with 9 bases in between. This CDR3 spans 15 amino acids.

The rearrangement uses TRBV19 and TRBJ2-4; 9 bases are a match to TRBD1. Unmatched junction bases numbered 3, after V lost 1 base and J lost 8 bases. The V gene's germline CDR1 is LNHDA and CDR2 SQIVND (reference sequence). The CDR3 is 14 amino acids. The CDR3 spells CASSIGDREDIQYF. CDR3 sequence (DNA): TGTGCCAGTAGTATAGGGGACAGGGAGGACATTCAGTACTTC. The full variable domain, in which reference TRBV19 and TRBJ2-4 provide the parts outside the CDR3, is DGGITQSPKYLFRKEGQNVTLSCEQNLNHDAMYWYRQDPGQGLRLIYYSQIVNDFQKGDIAEGYSVSREKKESFPLTVTSAQKNPTAFYLCASSIGDREDIQYFGAGTRLSVL.

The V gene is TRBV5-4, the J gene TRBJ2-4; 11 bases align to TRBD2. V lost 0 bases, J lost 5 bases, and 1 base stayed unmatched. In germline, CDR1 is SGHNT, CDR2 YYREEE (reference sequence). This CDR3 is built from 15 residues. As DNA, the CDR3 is TGTGCCAGCAGCTTGGGACTAGCGGGGCAAAACATTCAGTACTTC. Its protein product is CASSLGLAGQNIQYF.

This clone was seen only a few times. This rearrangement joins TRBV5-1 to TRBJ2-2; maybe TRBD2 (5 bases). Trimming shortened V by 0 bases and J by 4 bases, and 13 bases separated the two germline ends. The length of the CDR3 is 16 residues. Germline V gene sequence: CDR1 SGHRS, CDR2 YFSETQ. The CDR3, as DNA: TGCGCCAGCAGCTTGGGGCAGGTTGCGGGCACCGGGGAGCTGTTTTTT. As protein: CASSLGQVAGTGELFF.

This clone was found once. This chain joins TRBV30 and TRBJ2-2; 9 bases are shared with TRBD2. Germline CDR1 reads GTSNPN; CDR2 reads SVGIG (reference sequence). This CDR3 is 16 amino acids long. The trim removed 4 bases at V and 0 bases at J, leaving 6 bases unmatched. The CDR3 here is CAWKGLAGSNTGELFF. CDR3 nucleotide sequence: TGTGCCTGGAAAGGGCTAGCGGGATCGAACACCGGGGAGCTGTTTTTT.

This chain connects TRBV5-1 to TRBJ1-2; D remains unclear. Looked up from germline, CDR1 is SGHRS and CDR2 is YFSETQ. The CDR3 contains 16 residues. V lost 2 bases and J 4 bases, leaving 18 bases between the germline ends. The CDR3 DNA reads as TGCGCCAGCAGCTTTGGCGGAGCCGGGTCGCTCTATGGCTACACCTTC. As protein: CASSFGGAGSLYGYTF.

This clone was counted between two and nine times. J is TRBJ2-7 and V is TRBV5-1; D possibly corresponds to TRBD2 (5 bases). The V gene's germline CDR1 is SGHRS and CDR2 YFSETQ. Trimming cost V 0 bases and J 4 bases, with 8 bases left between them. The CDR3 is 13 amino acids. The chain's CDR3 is CASSLESGYEQYF. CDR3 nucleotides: TGCGCCAGCAGCTTGGAATCGGGGTACGAGCAGTACTTC.

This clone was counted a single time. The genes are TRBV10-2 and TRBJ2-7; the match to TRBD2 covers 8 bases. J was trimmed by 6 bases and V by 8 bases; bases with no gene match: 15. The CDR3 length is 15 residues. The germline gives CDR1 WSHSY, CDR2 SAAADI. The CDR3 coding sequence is TGCGCCAGCGCGGAGGGGCGGGGGGACTCCCTCGAGCAGTACTTC. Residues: CASAEGRGDSLEQYF.

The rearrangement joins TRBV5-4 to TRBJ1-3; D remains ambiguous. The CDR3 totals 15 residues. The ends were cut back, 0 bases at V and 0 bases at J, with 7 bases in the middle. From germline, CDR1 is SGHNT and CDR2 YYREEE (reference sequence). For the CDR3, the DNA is TGTGCCAGCAGCTTGGCAGAAACCTCTGGAAACACCATATATTTT. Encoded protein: CASSLAETSGNTIYF.

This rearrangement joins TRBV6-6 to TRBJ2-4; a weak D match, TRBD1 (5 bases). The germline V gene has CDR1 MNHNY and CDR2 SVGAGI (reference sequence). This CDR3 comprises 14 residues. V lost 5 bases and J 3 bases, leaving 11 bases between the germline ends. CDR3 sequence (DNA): TGTGCCAGCAGTCCTCAGGGTGGCAAAAACATTCAGTACTTC. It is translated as CASSPQGGKNIQYF.

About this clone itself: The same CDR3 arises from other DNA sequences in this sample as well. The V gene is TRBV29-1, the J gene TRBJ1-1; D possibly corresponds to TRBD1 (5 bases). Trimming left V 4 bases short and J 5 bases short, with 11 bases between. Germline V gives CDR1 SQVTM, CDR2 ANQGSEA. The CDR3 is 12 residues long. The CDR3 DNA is TGCAGCGTTGTTCAGGGTAGAACTGAAGCTTTCTTT. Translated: CSVVQGRTEAFF.